This TCR beta chain is from a study of brain T cells in children with intractable seizures. Profiling relied on immunoSEQ multiplex PCR, and the TCRdb table lists in-frame clones only, not all of them. The sample shows 340,000 or so clones, over 90% of them seen only once. Time point defined: blood from clinic visit 5 months post-surgery; TSC patient then seizure free. Only cases whose brain tissue showed the highest T cell transcript signatures were sequenced. Before surgery, patients took at least one anti-epileptic drug. The length of the CDR3 is 12 residues. V was trimmed by 9 bases and J by 4 bases, leaving 11 bases between them. Per the germline V gene, CDR1 is KGHDR and CDR2 is SFDVKD.

Material: peripheral blood, obtained 4 to 5 months after surgery. The receptor was isolated from a boy under three years old with tuberous sclerosis and intractable seizures. The chain links TRBV24-1 to TRBJ1-1; no definite D call. CDR3 nucleotides: TGTGCCACCTTCGGAGGTGGCACTGAAGCTTTCTTT. It specifies CATFGGGTEAFF.